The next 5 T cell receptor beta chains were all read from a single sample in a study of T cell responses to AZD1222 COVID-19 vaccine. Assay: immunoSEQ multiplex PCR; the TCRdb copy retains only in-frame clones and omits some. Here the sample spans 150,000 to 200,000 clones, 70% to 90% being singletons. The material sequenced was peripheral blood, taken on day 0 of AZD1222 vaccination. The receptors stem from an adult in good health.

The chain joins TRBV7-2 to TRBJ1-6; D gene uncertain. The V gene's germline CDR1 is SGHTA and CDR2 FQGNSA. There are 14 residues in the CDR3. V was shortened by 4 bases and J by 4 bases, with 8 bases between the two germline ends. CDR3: CASSSGLYNSPLHF. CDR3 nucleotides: TGTGCCAGCAGCTCCGGCCTTTATAATTCACCCCTCCACTTT.

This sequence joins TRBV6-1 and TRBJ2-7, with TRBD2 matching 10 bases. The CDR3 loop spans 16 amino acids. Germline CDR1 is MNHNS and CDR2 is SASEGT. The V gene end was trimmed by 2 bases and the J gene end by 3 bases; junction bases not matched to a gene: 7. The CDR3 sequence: CASSESSSGGFYEQYF. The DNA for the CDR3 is TGTGCCAGCAGTGAAAGTTCTAGCGGGGGCTTCTACGAGCAGTACTTC.

CDR3 residues: CASSLETDRESRPEAFF. The CDR3 DNA is TGTGCCAGCAGTCTCGAGACTGACAGGGAGTCACGGCCTGAAGCTTTCTTT. The chain employs TRBV28 and TRBJ1-1; TRBD1 matches 7 bases. The ends lost 5 bases at V and 6 bases at J; junction bases unmatched: 18. Germline V CDR1 and CDR2: MDHEN, SYDVKM. The CDR3 extends over 17 amino acids.

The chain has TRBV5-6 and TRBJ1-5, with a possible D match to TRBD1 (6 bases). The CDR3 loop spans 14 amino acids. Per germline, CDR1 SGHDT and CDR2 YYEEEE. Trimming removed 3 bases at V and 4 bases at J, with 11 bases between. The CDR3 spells CASSSYRANQPQHF. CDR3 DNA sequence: TGTGCCAGCAGCTCTTACAGGGCTAATCAGCCCCAGCATTTT.

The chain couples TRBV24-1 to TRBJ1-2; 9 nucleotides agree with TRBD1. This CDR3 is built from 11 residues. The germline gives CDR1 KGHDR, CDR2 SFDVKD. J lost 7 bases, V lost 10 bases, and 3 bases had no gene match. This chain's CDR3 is CATQDRGGYTF. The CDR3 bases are TGTGCCACTCAGGACAGGGGTGGCTACACCTTC.